These 30 T cell receptor beta chains came from one sample sequenced in a study of blood T cell repertoires in COVID-19. Sequenced by immunoSEQ multiplex PCR; TCRdb stores in-frame clones only, minus some. The sample holds roughly 11,000 clones, about 90% seen once. Sequencing was done on a sample of peripheral blood. All receptors come from a human donor in a cohort sampled during active COVID-19.

This chain joins TRBV27 and TRBJ2-7, with unresolved D. There are 15 residues in the CDR3. Germline V gene data show CDR1 as MNHEY and CDR2 as SMNVEV (reference sequence). With 3 bases removed from V and 0 bases from J, the gap between germline ends came to 12 bases. The CDR3 loop reads CASSLQVPSSYEQYF. The CDR3 bases are TGTGCCAGCAGTTTGCAGGTCCCAAGCTCCTACGAGCAGTACTTC.

With regard to this clone: This sample also contains other DNA sequences that code for the same CDR3. Here the CDR3 reads CSARDSYEQYF. DNA for the CDR3: TGCAGTGCTAGAGATAGCTACGAGCAGTACTTC. The rearrangement links TRBV20-1 to TRBJ2-7; no firm D call. The CDR3 runs 11 residues. The V end lost 0 bases, the J end lost 3 bases, and 3 bases lay between the germline ends. Per germline, CDR1 DFQATT and CDR2 SNEGSKA (reference sequence).

The V and J genes are TRBV5-1 and TRBJ2-1; possibly TRBD2 for D (5 bases). The CDR3 runs to 15 residues. Germline CDR1 SGHRS, CDR2 YFSETQ. V shed 5 bases and J shed 5 bases, with 17 bases lying between them. As DNA, the CDR3 is TGCGCCAGCAGTCTGGACTCCCCTCCTAACAATGAGCAGTTCTTC. Its translation is CASSLDSPPNNEQFF.

The chain recombines TRBV3-1 (or the pseudogene TRBV3-2) with TRBJ2-7; no clear D. Germline values: CDR1 LGHDT, CDR2 YNNKEL (reference sequence). The CDR3 length is 12 residues. The V end was cut by 3 bases, the J end by 2 bases, with 5 bases between. CDR3 coding DNA: TGTGCCAGCAGCCACCTACCCTACGAGCAGTACTTC. It yields the protein CASSHLPYEQYF.

The chain carries TRBV5-1 and TRBJ2-5; TRBD2 matches 9 bases. V lost 5 bases, J lost 5 bases, and 10 bases stayed unmatched. The CDR3 spans 15 residues. Germline loops: CDR1 SGHRS, CDR2 YFSETQ. In DNA, the CDR3 is TGCGCCAGCAGTCCTCGGCGGGGGGGCGGGGAGACCCAGTACTTC. This translates into CASSPRRGGGETQYF. Using reference TRBV5-1 and TRBJ2-5 for the parts outside the CDR3, the full variable domain is KAGVTQTPRYLIKTRGQQVTLSCSPISGHRSVSWYQQTPGQGLQFLFEYFSETQRNKGNFPGRFSGRQFSNSRSEMNVSTLELGDSALYLCASSPRRGGGETQYFGPGTRLLVL.

This chain uses TRBV4-3 with TRBJ1-1; the D gene is possibly TRBD1 (5 bases). In germline, CDR1 is LGHNA, CDR2 YSLEER. Trimming pared 0 bases from V and 5 bases from J, leaving 13 bases between. This CDR3 has 15 residues. CDR3 amino acids: CASSQDTRGWTEAFF. The CDR3 DNA follows: TGCGCCAGCAGCCAAGATACCCGGGGGTGGACTGAAGCTTTCTTT.

The chain is built from TRBV30 and TRBJ1-2, with a possible D match to TRBD1 (5 bases). Trimming left V 7 bases short and J 4 bases short, with 16 bases between. The CDR3 contains 13 residues. Germline assignment: CDR1 GTSNPN and CDR2 SVGIG (reference sequence). The CDR3 coding sequence is TGTGCCTCCGCGGGGGGGTCATCCTATGGCTACACCTTC. This encodes CASAGGSSYGYTF.

The chain employs TRBV28 and TRBJ1-4; no firm D call. Trimming left V 7 bases short and J 5 bases short, with 17 bases between. CDR3 length equals 15 residues. From germline, CDR1 is MDHEN and CDR2 SYDVKM. This chain's CDR3 is CASTSWGGKNEKLFF. CDR3 coding DNA: TGTGCCAGCACCTCTTGGGGAGGGAAAAATGAAAAACTGTTTTTT.

This chain joins TRBV14 and TRBJ1-2, with D uncertain. Germline V gene lookup returns CDR1 SGHDN and CDR2 FVKESK. The V gene lost 3 bases and the J gene lost 1 base, with 9 bases spanning the gap. There are 14 residues in the CDR3. The CDR3 DNA reads as TGTGCCAGCAGCCATAGAGGGTTTAACTATGGCTACACCTTC. It is translated as CASSHRGFNYGYTF.

This clone appeared a single time. The rearrangement joins TRBV11-1 to TRBJ1-4; 7 bases line up with TRBD1. This CDR3 contains 15 residues. The junction had 5 bases not matched to a gene; V was cut back by 2 bases and J by 5 bases. Germline V gives CDR1 SGHAT, CDR2 FQDESV (reference sequence). The CDR3 sequence is CASSLLGQENEKLFF. As DNA, the CDR3 is TGTGCCAGCAGCTTACTAGGACAGGAGAATGAAAAACTGTTTTTT.

The rearrangement links TRBV4-1 to TRBJ2-2; 9 bases align to TRBD1. This CDR3 has 16 residues. The trim removed 3 bases at V and 4 bases at J, leaving 6 bases unmatched. Germline V gene lookup returns CDR1 MGHRA and CDR2 YSYEKL. The DNA for the CDR3 is TGCGCCAGCAGCCATCCGGGACAGGGTGGCACCGGGGAGCTGTTTTTT. This encodes CASSHPGQGGTGELFF.

This clone was recorded once. The rearrangement links TRBV10-3 to TRBJ1-2; 9 nucleotides line up with TRBD1. Per the germline V gene, CDR1 is ENHRY and CDR2 is SYGVKD. The CDR3 consists of 15 residues. The V segment lost 6 bases and the J segment 5 bases; nucleotides outside the gene matches: 10. For the CDR3, the DNA is TGTGCCATCAGCCCCCAATGGGACAGGGTATATGGCTACACCTTC. It codes for CAISPQWDRVYGYTF.

V gene TRBV19 combines with J gene TRBJ2-7; D is possibly TRBD1 (5 bases). From germline, CDR1 is LNHDA and CDR2 SQIVND (reference sequence). Trimming removed 5 bases from V and 5 bases from J, with 16 bases in between. The CDR3 covers 14 residues. CDR3 residues: CASSGQGSINEQYF. The CDR3 region has the DNA TGTGCCAGTAGTGGTCAGGGAAGTATCAACGAGCAGTACTTC.

The chain carries TRBV10-3 and TRBJ2-1; TRBD2 aligns across 11 bases. V dropped 2 bases and J dropped 2; count of bases not matched to a gene: 5. This CDR3 has 17 residues. Germline V gives CDR1 ENHRY, CDR2 SYGVKD. The CDR3 protein is CAISEPGTSGTYNEQFF. The CDR3 DNA sequence: TGTGCCATCAGTGAGCCTGGGACTAGCGGCACCTACAATGAGCAGTTCTTC.

The sample holds a few counts of this clone. This chain uses TRBV10-1 with TRBJ2-7, with 11 bases fitting TRBD1. The CDR3 is 14 residues long. With 0 bases clipped from V and 5 bases from J, the junction kept 0 bases outside the gene matches. Germline V gene lookup returns CDR1 WNHNN and CDR2 SYGVQD (reference sequence). The CDR3: CASSESGQGDEQYF. The CDR3 nucleotides are TGCGCCAGCAGTGAGTCGGGACAGGGGGACGAGCAGTACTTC.

The V gene is TRBV3-1 (or the pseudogene TRBV3-2), the J gene TRBJ1-1, with TRBD1 matching over 8 bases. Germline CDR1 LGHDT, CDR2 YNNKEL (reference sequence). J gave up 1 base and V 0 bases, and 4 bases lay outside the gene matches. The CDR3 extends over 16 amino acids. The CDR3 reads CASSQEWTGRNTEAFF. CDR3 in DNA: TGTGCCAGCAGCCAAGAGTGGACAGGGCGGAACACTGAAGCTTTCTTT.

This chain uses TRBV6-1 with TRBJ1-2; D unclear. CDR1 MNHNS and CDR2 SASEGT come from the germline V gene. V lost 1 base and J 1 base, leaving 13 bases between the germline ends. The CDR3 runs to 16 residues. The CDR3, as DNA: TGTGCCAGCAGTGAAGAAAGAACAGTATTTAACTATGGCTACACCTTC. Translating gives CASSEERTVFNYGYTF.

The chain has TRBV4-3 and TRBJ2-3; D might be TRBD2 (6 bases). The CDR3 is made up of 17 amino acids. Germline CDR1 LGHNA, CDR2 YSLEER. Trimming pared 0 bases from V and 0 bases from J, leaving 13 bases between. In DNA form, the CDR3 reads TGCGCCAGCAGCCAAGAGGCCGGGACTCGGAGCACAGATACGCAGTATTTT. It is translated as CASSQEAGTRSTDTQYF.

This sequence joins TRBV9 and TRBJ1-3; D gene uncertain. The CDR3 has 13 amino acids. V was cut by 3 bases and J by 7 bases, with 11 bases left in between. Germline CDR1 and CDR2: SGDLS and YYNGEE. The CDR3 nucleotides read TGTGCCAGCAGCGCGGGAGGAGCTAACACCATATATTTT. Its translation: CASSAGGANTIYF.

The table lists this clone with a few counts. The chain employs TRBV9 and TRBJ1-2, with unresolved D. Germline CDR1 is SGDLS and CDR2 is YYNGEE. Trimming removed 2 bases at V and 0 bases at J, with 8 bases between. The CDR3 runs to 14 residues. The CDR3 reads CASSVGDANYGYTF. The DNA for the CDR3 is TGTGCCAGCAGCGTCGGAGATGCTAACTATGGCTACACCTTC.

The gene calls are TRBV6-6 and TRBJ2-7; 10 positions agree with TRBD1. CDR3 size: 14 residues. CDR1 is MNHNY, CDR2 SVGAGI, per germline (reference sequence). With 6 bases clipped from V and 2 bases from J, the junction kept 4 bases outside the gene matches. The CDR3 loop is CASSRQGAAYEQYF. Written as DNA, the CDR3 is TGTGCCAGCAGCCGACAGGGGGCCGCCTACGAGCAGTACTTC.

The CDR3 spells CASSLGNTGVMDNSPLHF. CDR3 sequence (DNA): TGTGCCAGCAGCTTAGGGAATACAGGGGTAATGGACAATTCACCCCTCCACTTT. The chain combines TRBV7-8 with TRBJ1-6; 7 nucleotides align to TRBD1. The germline V gene has CDR1 SGHVS and CDR2 FQNEAQ. CDR3 length equals 18 residues. The V segment lost 1 base and the J segment 7 bases; nucleotides outside the gene matches: 13.

The V and J genes are TRBV7-2 and TRBJ2-7, with a tentative D call TRBD2 (5 bases). Germline lookup yields CDR1 SGHTA and CDR2 FQGNSA. This CDR3 has 12 residues. Trimming removed 2 bases from V and 5 bases from J, with 7 bases in between. CDR3 amino acids: CASSLFGDEQYF. Here the CDR3 DNA reads TGTGCCAGCAGCTTATTCGGGGACGAGCAGTACTTC. Variable domain in full (rest from reference TRBV7-2 and TRBJ2-7): GAGVSQSPSNKVTEKGKDVELRCDPISGHTALYWYRQSLGQGLEFLIYFQGNSAPDKSGLPSDRFSAERTGGSVSTLTIQRTQQEDSAVYLCASSLFGDEQYFGPGTRLTVT.

The J gene is TRBJ2-3, the V gene TRBV9, with 8 bases fitting TRBD2. The CDR3 extends over 15 amino acids. The germline CDR1 and CDR2 sequences are SGDLS and YYNGEE. V was clipped by 4 bases and J by 3 bases; unmatched bases: 7. The CDR3: CASSKAGEGTDTQYF. CDR3 bases: TGTGCCAGCAGCAAAGCGGGAGAAGGTACAGATACGCAGTATTTT.

The V call is TRBV27, the J call TRBJ2-3, with TRBD2 matching over 9 bases. After removal of 6 bases from V and 1 base from J, the junction contained 11 bases not matched to a gene. The CDR3 is made up of 17 amino acids. The V gene's germline CDR1 is MNHEY and CDR2 SMNVEV (reference sequence). CDR3 amino acids: CASSHLKRGEGTDTQYF. For the CDR3, the DNA is TGTGCCAGCAGCCACCTAAAGCGGGGGGAGGGCACAGATACGCAGTATTTT.

The chain's CDR3 is CASSQDRGEAYGYTF. CDR3 bases: TGTGCCAGCAGCCAAGACAGGGGGGAGGCCTATGGCTACACCTTC. The V call is TRBV7-6, the J call TRBJ1-2; 9 bases map to TRBD1. Germline values: CDR1 SGHVS, CDR2 FNYEAQ. The CDR3 runs 15 residues. J lost 4 bases, V lost 5 bases, and 8 bases had no gene match.

The chain couples TRBV2 to TRBJ2-5; possible D gene TRBD1, 6 bases. Germline CDR1 and CDR2: SNHLY and FYNNEI. Between the trimmed V and J ends, which lost 9 bases and 0 bases, there was a span of 11 bases. CDR3 length: 13 residues. CDR3 in DNA: TGTGCCAGAGGACAGTCCTACCAAGAGACCCAGTACTTC. This gives the protein CARGQSYQETQYF.

This chain connects TRBV27 to TRBJ1-6; D call uncertain. V lost 0 bases, J lost 7 bases, and 10 bases lay in between. This CDR3 spans 15 amino acids. Germline CDR1 MNHEY, CDR2 SMNVEV (reference sequence). The CDR3 is CASSLSVGANSPLHF. The CDR3 bases are TGTGCCAGCAGTTTATCTGTGGGAGCGAATTCACCCCTCCACTTT.

This clone has only one observation. This chain uses TRBV27 with TRBJ2-7; 8 positions match TRBD1. CDR1 and CDR2 from the germline V gene are MNHEY and SMNVEV (reference sequence). This CDR3 comprises 15 residues. The V segment lost 2 bases and the J segment 1 base; nucleotides outside the gene matches: 4. The CDR3 DNA reads as TGTGCCAGCAGTTTACGAGGACAGGGATCCTACGAGCAGTACTTC. This codes for CASSLRGQGSYEQYF.

The chain employs TRBV2 and TRBJ2-7; 13 nucleotides align to TRBD2. Germline V gene sequence: CDR1 SNHLY, CDR2 FYNNEI. The trim removed 6 bases at V and 2 bases at J, leaving 4 bases unmatched. The CDR3 covers 15 residues. CDR3 bases: TGTGCCAGCAGCCTCGGGACTAGCGGGACCTACGAGCAGTACTTC. The encoded protein is CASSLGTSGTYEQYF. Variable domain in full (rest from reference TRBV2 and TRBJ2-7): EPEVTQTPSHQVTQMGQEVILRCVPISNHLYFYWYRQILGQKVEFLVSFYNNEISEKSEIFDDQFSVERPDGSNFTLKIRSTKLEDSAMYFCASSLGTSGTYEQYFGPGTRLTVT.